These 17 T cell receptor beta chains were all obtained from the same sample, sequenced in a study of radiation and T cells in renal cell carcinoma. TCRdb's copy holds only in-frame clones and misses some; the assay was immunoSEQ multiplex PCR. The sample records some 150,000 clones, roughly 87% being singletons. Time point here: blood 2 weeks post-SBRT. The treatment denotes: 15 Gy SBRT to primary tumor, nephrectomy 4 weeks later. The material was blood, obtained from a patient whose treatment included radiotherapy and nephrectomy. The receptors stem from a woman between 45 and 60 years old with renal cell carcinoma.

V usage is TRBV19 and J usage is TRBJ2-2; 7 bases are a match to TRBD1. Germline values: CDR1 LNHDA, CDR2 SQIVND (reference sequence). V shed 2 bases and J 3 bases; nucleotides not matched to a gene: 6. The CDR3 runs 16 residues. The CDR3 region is CASSIRWQGDTGELFF. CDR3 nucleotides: TGTGCCAGTAGTATAAGGTGGCAGGGGGACACCGGGGAGCTGTTTTTT.

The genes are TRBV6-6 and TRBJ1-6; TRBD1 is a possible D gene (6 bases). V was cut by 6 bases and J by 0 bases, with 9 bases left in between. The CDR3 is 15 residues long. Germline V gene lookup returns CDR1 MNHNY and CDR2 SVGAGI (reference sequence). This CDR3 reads CASRTGSSYNSPLHF. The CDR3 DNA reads TGTGCCAGCAGAACAGGGAGCTCCTATAATTCACCCCTCCACTTT.

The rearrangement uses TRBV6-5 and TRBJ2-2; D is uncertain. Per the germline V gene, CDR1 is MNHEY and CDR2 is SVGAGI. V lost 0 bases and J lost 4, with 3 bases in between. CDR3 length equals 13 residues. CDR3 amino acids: CASSYSSTGELFF. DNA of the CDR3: TGTGCCAGCAGTTACTCGTCCACCGGGGAGCTGTTTTTT.

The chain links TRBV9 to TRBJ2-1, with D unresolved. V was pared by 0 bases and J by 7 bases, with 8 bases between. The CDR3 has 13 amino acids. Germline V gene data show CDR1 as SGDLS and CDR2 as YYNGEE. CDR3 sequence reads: CASSVGLPNEQFF. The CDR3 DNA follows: TGTGCCAGCAGCGTAGGTCTACCGAATGAGCAGTTCTTC. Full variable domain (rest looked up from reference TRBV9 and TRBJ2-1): DSGVTQTPKHLITATGQRVTLRCSPRSGDLSVYWYQQSLDQGLQFLIQYYNGEERAKGNILERFSAQQFPDLHSELNLSSLELGDSALYFCASSVGLPNEQFFGPGTRLTVL.

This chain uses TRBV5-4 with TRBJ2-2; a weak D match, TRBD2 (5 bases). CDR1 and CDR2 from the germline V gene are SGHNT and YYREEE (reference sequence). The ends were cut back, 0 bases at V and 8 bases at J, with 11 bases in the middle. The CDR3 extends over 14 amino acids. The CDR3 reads CASSLVIPGGELFF. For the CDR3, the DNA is TGTGCCAGCAGCTTGGTCATTCCGGGAGGGGAGCTGTTTTTT.

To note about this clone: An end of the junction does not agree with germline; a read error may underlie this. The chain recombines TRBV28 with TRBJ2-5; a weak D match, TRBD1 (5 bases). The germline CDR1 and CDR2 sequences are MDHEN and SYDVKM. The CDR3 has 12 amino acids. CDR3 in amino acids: CASSSPTDPVNF. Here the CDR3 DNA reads TGTGCCAGCAGTAGCCCGACAGACCCAGTGAACTTC. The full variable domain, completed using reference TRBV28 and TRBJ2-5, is DVKVTQSSRYLVKRTGEKVFLECVQDMDHENMFWYRQDPGLGLRLIYFSYDVKMKEKGDIPEGYSVSREKKERFSLILESASTNQTSMYLCASSSPTDPVNFGPGTRLLVL.

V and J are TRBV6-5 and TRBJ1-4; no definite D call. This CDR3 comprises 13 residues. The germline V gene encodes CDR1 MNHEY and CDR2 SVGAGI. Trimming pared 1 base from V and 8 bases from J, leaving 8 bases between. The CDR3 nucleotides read TGTGCCAGCAGTTACTTACGGACCGAAAAACTGTTTTTT. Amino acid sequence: CASSYLRTEKLFF.

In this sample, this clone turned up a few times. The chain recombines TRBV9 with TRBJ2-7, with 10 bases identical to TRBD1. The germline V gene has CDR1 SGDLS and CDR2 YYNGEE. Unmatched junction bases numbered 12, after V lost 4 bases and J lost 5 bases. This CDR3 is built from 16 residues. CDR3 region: CASSTPFETGGNEQYF. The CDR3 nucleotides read TGTGCCAGCAGCACCCCCTTCGAGACAGGGGGCAACGAGCAGTACTTC.

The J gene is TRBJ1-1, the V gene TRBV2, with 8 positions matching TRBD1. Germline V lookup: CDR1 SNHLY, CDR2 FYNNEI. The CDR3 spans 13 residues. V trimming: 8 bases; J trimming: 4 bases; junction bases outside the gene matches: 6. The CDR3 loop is CASVSDRGTEAFF. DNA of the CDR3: TGTGCCAGCGTATCCGACAGGGGCACTGAAGCTTTCTTT.

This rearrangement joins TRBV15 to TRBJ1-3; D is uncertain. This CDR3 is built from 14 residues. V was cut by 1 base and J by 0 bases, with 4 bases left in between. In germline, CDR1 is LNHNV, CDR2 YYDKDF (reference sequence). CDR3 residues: CATSRASSGNTIYF. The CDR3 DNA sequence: TGTGCCACCAGCAGAGCCAGCTCTGGAAACACCATATATTTT.

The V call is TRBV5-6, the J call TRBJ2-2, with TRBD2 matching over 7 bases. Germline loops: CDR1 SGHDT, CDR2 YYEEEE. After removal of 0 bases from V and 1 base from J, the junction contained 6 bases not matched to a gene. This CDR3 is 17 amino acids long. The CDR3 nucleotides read TGTGCCAGCAGCTTGGGAATTGGCGGGGGGAACACCGGGGAGCTGTTTTTT. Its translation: CASSLGIGGGNTGELFF.

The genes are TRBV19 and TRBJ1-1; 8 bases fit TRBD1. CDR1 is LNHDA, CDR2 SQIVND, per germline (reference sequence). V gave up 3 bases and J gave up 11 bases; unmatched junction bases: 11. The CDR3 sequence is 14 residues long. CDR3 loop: CASSMAGGAAWAFF. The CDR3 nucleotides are TGTGCCAGTAGTATGGCAGGGGGCGCGGCTTGGGCTTTCTTT.

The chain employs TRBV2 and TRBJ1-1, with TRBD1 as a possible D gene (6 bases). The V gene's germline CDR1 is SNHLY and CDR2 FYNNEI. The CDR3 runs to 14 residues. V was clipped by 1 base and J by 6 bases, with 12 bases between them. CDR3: CASSEERGGAEAFF. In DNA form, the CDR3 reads TGTGCCAGCAGTGAAGAAAGGGGGGGCGCTGAAGCTTTCTTT.

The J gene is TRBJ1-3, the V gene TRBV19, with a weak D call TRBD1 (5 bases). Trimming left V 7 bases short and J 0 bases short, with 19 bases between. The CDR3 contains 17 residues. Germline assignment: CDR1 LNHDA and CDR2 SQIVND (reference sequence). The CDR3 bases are TGTGCCAGTACCCCAAAGGGGCAGGTCGGCTCTGGAAACACCATATATTTT. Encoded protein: CASTPKGQVGSGNTIYF.

The DNA for the CDR3 is TGTGCCAGCAGCCCAGTGGCAGGGCGAGAGACCCAGTACTTC. Protein product: CASSPVAGRETQYF. The chain employs TRBV7-2 and TRBJ2-5, with a possible D match to TRBD1 (5 bases). This CDR3 is 14 amino acids long. V was shortened by 5 bases and J by 4 bases, with 14 bases between the two germline ends. Germline lookup yields CDR1 SGHTA and CDR2 FQGNSA.

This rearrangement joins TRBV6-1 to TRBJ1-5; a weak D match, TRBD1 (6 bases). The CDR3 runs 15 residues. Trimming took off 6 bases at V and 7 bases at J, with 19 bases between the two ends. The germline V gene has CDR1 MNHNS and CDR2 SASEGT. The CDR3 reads CASRDLQQGWQPQHF. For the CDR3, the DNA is TGTGCCAGCAGAGACTTACAGCAGGGGTGGCAGCCCCAGCATTTT.

CDR3 region: CASSFGSGGLGNEAFF. CDR3 DNA: TGCGCCAGCAGCTTTGGTTCTGGGGGACTTGGGAATGAAGCTTTCTTT. The chain combines TRBV5-1 with TRBJ1-1, with TRBD1 as a possible D gene (5 bases). The CDR3 length is 16 residues. The V end lost 2 bases, the J end lost 7 bases, and 21 bases lay between the germline ends. CDR1 and CDR2 (germline): SGHRS, YFSETQ. Full variable domain (remainder filled in from reference TRBV5-1 and TRBJ1-1): KAGVTQTPRYLIKTRGQQVTLSCSPISGHRSVSWYQQTPGQGLQFLFEYFSETQRNKGNFPGRFSGRQFSNSRSEMNVSTLELGDSALYLCASSFGSGGLGNEAFFGQGTRLTVV.